Below are 16 T cell receptor beta chains sequenced from a single sample in a study of OX40 agonist ivuxolimab in advanced cancers. The method was immunoSEQ multiplex PCR; TCRdb's version includes in-frame clones alone and lacks a portion of them. Altogether approximately 61,000 clones are present, 87% being singletons, with the ten largest covering 0.35%. Sequences were derived from CD4+ or CD8+ T cells sorted from blood, sampled in a trial of the OX40 agonist ivuxolimab. The receptors originated from an adult with an advanced solid tumor such as melanoma, head and neck, liver or kidney cancer.

The chain joins TRBV27 to TRBJ2-5, with D perhaps given as TRBD1 or TRBD2 (5 bases each). This CDR3 has 14 amino acids. The V end was cut by 4 bases, the J end by 4 bases, with 13 bases between. From germline, CDR1 is MNHEY and CDR2 SMNVEV (reference sequence). CDR3 bases: TGTGCCAGCAGTTATGGGGGAAGTGGAGAGACCCAGTACTTC. Amino acids: CASSYGGSGETQYF.

The genes are TRBV7-5 and TRBJ1-1; the tabulated D call, TRBD1, remains unverified against the DNA. TRBV7-5 is marked as a pseudogene. The CDR3 extends over 17 amino acids. The CDR3 sequence: CVRSRQRITGDYTEAFF. DNA of the CDR3: TGTGTCAGAAGTAGACAAAGAATCACAGGGGATTACACTGAAGCTTTCTTT.

The V call is TRBV7-9, the J call TRBJ1-5; TRBD1 aligns across 8 bases. The CDR3 is 16 residues long. CDR1 SEHNR and CDR2 FQNEAQ come from the germline V gene (reference sequence). Losses at the gene ends were 3 bases for V and 3 bases for J; bases not matched to a gene: 7. The CDR3: CASSFGQGVVNQPQHF. The CDR3 DNA is TGTGCCAGCAGCTTCGGACAGGGAGTTGTCAATCAGCCCCAGCATTTT.

The J gene is TRBJ2-1, the V gene TRBV7-8; 7 positions match TRBD1. V was pared by 5 bases and J by 10 bases, with 5 bases of the junction left unmatched. Per the germline V gene, CDR1 is SGHVS and CDR2 is FQNEAQ. The CDR3 has 12 amino acids. The chain's CDR3 is CASSARQGEQFF. The CDR3 nucleotides are TGTGCCAGCAGCGCGCGACAGGGAGAGCAGTTCTTC.

The chain employs TRBV5-4 and TRBJ2-3; TRBD1 is a possible D gene (5 bases). CDR1 SGHNT and CDR2 YYREEE come from the germline V gene (reference sequence). V lost 0 bases and J lost 1, with 18 bases in between. CDR3 length equals 18 residues. CDR3 sequence (DNA): TGTGCCAGCAGCTTGGCCGCAAGGGGCGGAGAGGGCACAGATACGCAGTATTTT. Its translation is CASSLAARGGEGTDTQYF.

V gene TRBV11-2 combines with J gene TRBJ2-5; D possibly corresponds to TRBD1 (6 bases). CDR1 SGHAT and CDR2 FQNNGV come from the germline V gene. CDR3 size: 14 residues. The V end was cut by 4 bases, the J end by 5 bases, with 14 bases between. The CDR3: CASSSSGGWETQYF. The CDR3 bases are TGTGCCAGCAGCTCCTCTGGGGGCTGGGAGACCCAGTACTTC.

The J gene is TRBJ2-7, the V gene TRBV15, with TRBD2 as a possible D gene (6 bases). The germline V and J ends were trimmed by 0 bases and 0 bases, with 9 bases remaining between them. The CDR3 contains 15 residues. The V gene's germline CDR1 is LNHNV and CDR2 YYDKDF (reference sequence). The chain's CDR3 is CATSRDAGSSYEQYF. The CDR3 nucleotides read TGTGCCACCAGCAGAGACGCCGGGAGCTCCTACGAGCAGTACTTC.

J is TRBJ1-6 and V is TRBV7-2; D is possibly TRBD1 (5 bases). The CDR3 consists of 14 residues. V was shortened by 2 bases and J by 9 bases, with 11 bases between the two germline ends. The germline CDR1 and CDR2 sequences are SGHTA and FQGNSA. CDR3 DNA: TGTGCCAGCAGCTTAACAGTAAGGGGTTCACCCCTCCACTTT. Amino acid sequence: CASSLTVRGSPLHF.

The chain employs TRBV19 and TRBJ2-7; 8 bases match TRBD1. The CDR3 length is 16 residues. In germline, CDR1 is LNHDA, CDR2 SQIVND (reference sequence). The ends lost 5 bases at V and 3 bases at J; junction bases unmatched: 12. CDR3 amino acids: CASSFTGTGFLYEQYF. Here the CDR3 DNA reads TGTGCCAGTAGTTTCACCGGGACAGGATTTCTCTACGAGCAGTACTTC.

The rearrangement joins TRBV27 to TRBJ1-4; D is ambiguous. V lost 4 bases and J 7 bases, leaving 22 bases between the germline ends. This CDR3 comprises 17 residues. Germline-derived CDR1 and CDR2 are MNHEY and SMNVEV (reference sequence). The CDR3 sequence: CASSSTDWKASFEKLFF. The CDR3 coding sequence is TGTGCCAGCAGTTCCACGGACTGGAAGGCCAGCTTTGAAAAACTGTTTTTT.

V is TRBV6-6 and J is TRBJ1-3; 8 positions agree with TRBD1. V dropped 7 bases and J dropped 4; count of bases not matched to a gene: 6. Germline lookup yields CDR1 MNHNY and CDR2 SVGAGI (reference sequence). The CDR3 consists of 14 residues. The CDR3 sequence: CASTPDRVGNTIYF. The CDR3 DNA follows: TGTGCCAGCACCCCGGACAGGGTAGGAAACACCATATATTTT.

The rearrangement uses TRBV4-1 and TRBJ1-4; no clear D gene. V lost 1 base to trimming and J lost 6 bases, with 12 bases between them. The CDR3 loop spans 15 amino acids. Germline CDR1 reads MGHRA; CDR2 reads YSYEKL. DNA of the CDR3: TGCGCCAGCAGCCAAGGAGAAAGGGTTTATGAAAAACTGTTTTTT. This sequence encodes CASSQGERVYEKLFF.

The chain carries TRBV19 and TRBJ1-5; D possibly corresponds to TRBD1 (5 bases). CDR3 length equals 16 residues. With 5 bases removed from V and 5 bases from J, the gap between germline ends came to 19 bases. Germline CDR1 is LNHDA and CDR2 is SQIVND (reference sequence). Written as DNA, the CDR3 is TGTGCCAGTAGTGAGGGACCTCGACGCCGGGATCAGCCCCAGCATTTT. As protein: CASSEGPRRRDQPQHF.

This sequence joins TRBV28 and TRBJ2-1, with D maybe TRBD2 (6 bases). CDR1 is MDHEN and CDR2 is SYDVKM in the germline V gene. The CDR3 contains 15 residues. Between the trimmed V and J ends, which lost 6 bases and 1 base, there was a span of 13 bases. The CDR3 nucleotides read TGTGCCAGCAGGGGCGGGGCGGGTTCCTACAATGAGCAGTTCTTC. This translates into CASRGGAGSYNEQFF.

The chain uses TRBV6-1 and TRBJ2-3, with D uncertain. V lost 7 bases and J lost 2, with 10 bases in between. This CDR3 has 13 amino acids. Germline CDR1 is MNHNS and CDR2 is SASEGT. The CDR3 DNA sequence: TGTGCCAGCATTGGAGTAGACACAGATACGCAGTATTTT. Its translation is CASIGVDTDTQYF.

This chain joins TRBV6-5 and TRBJ2-7; D ambiguous. From germline, CDR1 is MNHEY and CDR2 SVGAGI. The CDR3 loop spans 14 amino acids. V was clipped by 5 bases and J by 3 bases, with 14 bases between them. This CDR3 reads CASSGDPTLYEQYF. In DNA, the CDR3 is TGTGCCAGCAGTGGGGATCCCACCCTCTACGAGCAGTACTTC.